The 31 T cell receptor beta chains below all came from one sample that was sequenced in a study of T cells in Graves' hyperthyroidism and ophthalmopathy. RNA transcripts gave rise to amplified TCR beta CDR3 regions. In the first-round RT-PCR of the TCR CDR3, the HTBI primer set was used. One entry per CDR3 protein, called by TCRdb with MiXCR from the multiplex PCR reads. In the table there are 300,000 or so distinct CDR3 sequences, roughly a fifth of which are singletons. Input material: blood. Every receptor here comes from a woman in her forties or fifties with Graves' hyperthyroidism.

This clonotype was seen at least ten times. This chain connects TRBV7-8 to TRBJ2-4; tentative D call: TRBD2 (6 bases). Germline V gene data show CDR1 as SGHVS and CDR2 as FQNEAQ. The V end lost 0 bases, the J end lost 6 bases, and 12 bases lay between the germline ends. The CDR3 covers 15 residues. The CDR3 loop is CASSLAGGMGNIQYF. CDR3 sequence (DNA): TGTGCCAGCAGCTTAGCAGGCGGGATGGGAAACATTCAGTACTTC.

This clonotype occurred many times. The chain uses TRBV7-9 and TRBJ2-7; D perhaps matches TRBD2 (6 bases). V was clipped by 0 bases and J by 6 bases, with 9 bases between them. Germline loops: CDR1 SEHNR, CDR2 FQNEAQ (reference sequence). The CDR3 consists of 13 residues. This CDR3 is CASSLAGGSEQYF. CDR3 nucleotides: TGTGCCAGCAGCTTAGCGGGAGGCTCCGAGCAGTACTTC.

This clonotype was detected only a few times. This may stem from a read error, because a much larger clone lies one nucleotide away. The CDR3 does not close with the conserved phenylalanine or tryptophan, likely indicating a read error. The CDR3 region is CASSIRQGGSYNEQFL. CDR3 DNA: TGTGCCAGCAGCATCCGACAGGGAGGGTCCTACAATGAGCAGTTCCTC. V gene TRBV11-3 combines with J gene TRBJ2-1; D tentatively fits TRBD1 or TRBD2 (7 bases each). Trimming took off 5 bases at V and 1 base at J, with 15 bases between the two ends. CDR1 is SGHNT, CDR2 YENEEA, per germline. This CDR3 contains 16 residues.

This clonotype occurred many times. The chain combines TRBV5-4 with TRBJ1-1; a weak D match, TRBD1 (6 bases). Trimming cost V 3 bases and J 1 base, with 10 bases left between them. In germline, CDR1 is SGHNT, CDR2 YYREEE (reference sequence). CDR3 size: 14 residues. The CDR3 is CASSSEQGNTEAFF. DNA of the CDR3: TGTGCCAGCAGCTCCGAACAGGGGAACACTGAAGCTTTCTTT.

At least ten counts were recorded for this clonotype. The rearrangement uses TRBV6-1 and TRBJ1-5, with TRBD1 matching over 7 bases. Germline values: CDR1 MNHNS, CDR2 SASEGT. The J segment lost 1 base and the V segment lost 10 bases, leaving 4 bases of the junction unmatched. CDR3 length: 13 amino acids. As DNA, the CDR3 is TGTGCCACCCAGGGGGGGAGCAATCAGCCCCAGCATTTT. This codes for CATQGGSNQPQHF.

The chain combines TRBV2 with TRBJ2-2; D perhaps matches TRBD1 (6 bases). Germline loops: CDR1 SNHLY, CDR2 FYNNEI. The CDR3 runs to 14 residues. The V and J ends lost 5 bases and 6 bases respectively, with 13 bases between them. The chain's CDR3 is CASSLQGMAGELFF. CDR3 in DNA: TGTGCCAGCAGTCTGCAGGGGATGGCCGGGGAGCTGTTTTTT.

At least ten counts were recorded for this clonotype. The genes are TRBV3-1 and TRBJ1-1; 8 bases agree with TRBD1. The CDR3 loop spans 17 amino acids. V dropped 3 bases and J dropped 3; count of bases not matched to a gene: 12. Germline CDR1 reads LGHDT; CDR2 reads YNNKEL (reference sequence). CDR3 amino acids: CASSQSLPGGVDTEAFF. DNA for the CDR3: TGTGCCAGCAGCCAGTCCCTTCCAGGGGGCGTTGACACTGAAGCTTTCTTT.

The DNA for the CDR3 is TGTGCCAGCAGTAAACGGACAGGGGCGAATGAGCAGTTCTTC. Its translation: CASSKRTGANEQFF. This sequence joins TRBV27 and TRBJ2-1; 9 nucleotides agree with TRBD1. V shed 5 bases and J 7 bases; nucleotides not matched to a gene: 6. Germline V gives CDR1 MNHEY, CDR2 SMNVEV (reference sequence). The CDR3 has 14 residues.

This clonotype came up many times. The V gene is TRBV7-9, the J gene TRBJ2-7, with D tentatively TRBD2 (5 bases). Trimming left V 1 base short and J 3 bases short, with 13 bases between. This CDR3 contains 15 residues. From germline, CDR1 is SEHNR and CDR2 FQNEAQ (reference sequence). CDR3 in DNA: TGTGCCAGCAGCTTAGATAACGGGGTCTTCTACGAGCAGTACTTC. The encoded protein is CASSLDNGVFYEQYF.

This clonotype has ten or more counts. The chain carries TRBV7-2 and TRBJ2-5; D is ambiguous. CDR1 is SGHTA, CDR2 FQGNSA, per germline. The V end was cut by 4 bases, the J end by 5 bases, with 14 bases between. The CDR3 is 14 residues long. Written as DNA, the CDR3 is TGTGCCAGCAGCTCGACTGCCCTTGGGGAGACCCAGTACTTC. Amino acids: CASSSTALGETQYF. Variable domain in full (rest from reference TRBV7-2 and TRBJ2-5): GAGVSQSPSNKVTEKGKDVELRCDPISGHTALYWYRQSLGQGLEFLIYFQGNSAPDKSGLPSDRFSAERTGGSVSTLTIQRTQQEDSAVYLCASSSTALGETQYFGPGTRLLVL.

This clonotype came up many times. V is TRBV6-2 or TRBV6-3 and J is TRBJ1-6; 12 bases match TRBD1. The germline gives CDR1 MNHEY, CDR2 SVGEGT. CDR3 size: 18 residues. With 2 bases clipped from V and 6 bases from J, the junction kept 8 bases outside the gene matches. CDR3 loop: CASSYPRDRGRGNSPLHF. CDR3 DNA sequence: TGTGCCAGCAGTTACCCCCGGGACAGGGGGCGCGGTAATTCACCCCTCCACTTT.

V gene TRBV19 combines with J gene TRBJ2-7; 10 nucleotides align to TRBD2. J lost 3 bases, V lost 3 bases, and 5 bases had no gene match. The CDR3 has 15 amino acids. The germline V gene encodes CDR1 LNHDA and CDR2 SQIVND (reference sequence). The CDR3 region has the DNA TGTGCCAGTAGTATCGGGGCTAGCGGGAGCTACGAGCAGTACTTC. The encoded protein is CASSIGASGSYEQYF.

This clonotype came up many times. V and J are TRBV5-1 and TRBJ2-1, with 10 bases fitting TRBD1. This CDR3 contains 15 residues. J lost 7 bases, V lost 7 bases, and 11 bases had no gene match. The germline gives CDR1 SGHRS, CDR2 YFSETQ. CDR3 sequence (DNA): TGCGCCAGCCATCCTCGACAGGGGGCTGGTAATGAGCAGTTCTTC. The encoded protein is CASHPRQGAGNEQFF.

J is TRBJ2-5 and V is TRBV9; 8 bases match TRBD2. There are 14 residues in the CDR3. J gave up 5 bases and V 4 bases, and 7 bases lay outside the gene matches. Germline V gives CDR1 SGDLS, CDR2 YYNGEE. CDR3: CASSLGTSRETQYF. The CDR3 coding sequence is TGTGCCAGCAGCCTCGGGACTAGTCGCGAGACCCAGTACTTC.

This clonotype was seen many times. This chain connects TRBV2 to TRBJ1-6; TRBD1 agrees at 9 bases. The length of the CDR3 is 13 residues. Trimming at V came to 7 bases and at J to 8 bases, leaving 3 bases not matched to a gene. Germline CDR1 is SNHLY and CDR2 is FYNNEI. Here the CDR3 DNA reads TGTGCCAGCATACGGGACAGGGATTCACCCCTCCACTTT. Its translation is CASIRDRDSPLHF.

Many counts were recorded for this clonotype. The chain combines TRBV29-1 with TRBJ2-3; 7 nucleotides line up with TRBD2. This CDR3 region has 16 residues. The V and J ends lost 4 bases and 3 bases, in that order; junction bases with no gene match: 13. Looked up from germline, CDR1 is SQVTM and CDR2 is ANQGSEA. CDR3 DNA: TGCAGCGTTGTCCACTTGGCTAGCGGAGGAACAGATACGCAGTATTTT. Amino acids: CSVVHLASGGTDTQYF.

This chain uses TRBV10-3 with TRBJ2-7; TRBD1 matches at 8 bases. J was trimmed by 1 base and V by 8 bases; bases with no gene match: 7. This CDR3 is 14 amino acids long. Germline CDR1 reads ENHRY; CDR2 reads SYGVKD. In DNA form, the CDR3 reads TGTGCCATCCAAAAGGACAGGGAGTCCTACGAGCAGTACTTC. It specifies CAIQKDRESYEQYF.

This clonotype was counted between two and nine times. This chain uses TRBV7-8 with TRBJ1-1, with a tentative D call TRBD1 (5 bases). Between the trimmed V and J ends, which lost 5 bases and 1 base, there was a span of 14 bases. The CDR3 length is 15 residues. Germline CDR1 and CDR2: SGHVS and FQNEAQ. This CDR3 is CASSARGLKNTEAFF. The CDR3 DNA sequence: TGTGCCAGCAGCGCTCGGGGACTCAAGAACACTGAAGCTTTCTTT.

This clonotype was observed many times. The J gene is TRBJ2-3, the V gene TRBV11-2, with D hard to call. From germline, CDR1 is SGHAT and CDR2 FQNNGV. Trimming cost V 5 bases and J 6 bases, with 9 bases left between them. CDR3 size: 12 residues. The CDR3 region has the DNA TGTGCCAGCAGCCCTCTCGGGGATACGCAGTATTTT. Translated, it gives CASSPLGDTQYF.

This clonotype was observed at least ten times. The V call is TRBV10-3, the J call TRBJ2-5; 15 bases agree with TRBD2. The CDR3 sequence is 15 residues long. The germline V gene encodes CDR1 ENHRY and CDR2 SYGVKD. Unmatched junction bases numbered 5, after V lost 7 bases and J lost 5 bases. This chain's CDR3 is CAINGLAGGLETQYF. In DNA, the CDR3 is TGTGCCATCAACGGACTAGCGGGGGGGTTGGAGACCCAGTACTTC.

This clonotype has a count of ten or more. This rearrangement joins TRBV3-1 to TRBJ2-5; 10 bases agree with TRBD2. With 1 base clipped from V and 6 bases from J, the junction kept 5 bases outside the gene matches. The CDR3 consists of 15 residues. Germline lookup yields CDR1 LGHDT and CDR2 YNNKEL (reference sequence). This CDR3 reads CASSQVASGSKTQYF. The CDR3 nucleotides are TGTGCCAGCAGCCAAGTAGCTAGCGGGAGTAAGACCCAGTACTTC.

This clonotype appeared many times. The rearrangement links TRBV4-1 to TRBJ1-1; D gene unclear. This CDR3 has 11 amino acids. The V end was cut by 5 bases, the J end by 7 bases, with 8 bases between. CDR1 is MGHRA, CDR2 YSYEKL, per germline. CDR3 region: CASSTQIEAFF. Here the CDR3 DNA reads TGCGCCAGCAGCACCCAGATTGAAGCTTTCTTT.

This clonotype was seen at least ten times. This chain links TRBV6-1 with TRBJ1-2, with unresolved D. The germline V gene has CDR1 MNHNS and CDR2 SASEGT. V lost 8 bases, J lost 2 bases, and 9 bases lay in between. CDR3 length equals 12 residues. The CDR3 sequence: CASSKENYGYTF. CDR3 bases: TGTGCCAGCTCGAAAGAGAACTATGGCTACACCTTC.

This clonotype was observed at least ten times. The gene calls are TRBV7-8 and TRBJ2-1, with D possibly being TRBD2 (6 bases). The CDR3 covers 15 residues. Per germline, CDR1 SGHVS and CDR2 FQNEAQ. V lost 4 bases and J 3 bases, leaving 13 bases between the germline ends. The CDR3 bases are TGTGCCAGCAGCTCCCCCCGAGCGGGCTACAATGAGCAGTTCTTC. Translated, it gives CASSSPRAGYNEQFF.

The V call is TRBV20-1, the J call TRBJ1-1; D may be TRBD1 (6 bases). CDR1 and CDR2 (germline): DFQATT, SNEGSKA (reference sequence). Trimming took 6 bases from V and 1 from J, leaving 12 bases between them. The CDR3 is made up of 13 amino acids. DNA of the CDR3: TGCAGTGCCAGGCCGGACAGGAACACTGAAGCTTTCTTT. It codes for CSARPDRNTEAFF.

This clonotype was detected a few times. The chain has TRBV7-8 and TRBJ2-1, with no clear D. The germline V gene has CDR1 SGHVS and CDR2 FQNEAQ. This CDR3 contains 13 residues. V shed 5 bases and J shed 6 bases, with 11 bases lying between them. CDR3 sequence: CASSPGPVNEQFF. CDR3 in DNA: TGTGCCAGCAGCCCCGGGCCAGTCAATGAGCAGTTCTTC.

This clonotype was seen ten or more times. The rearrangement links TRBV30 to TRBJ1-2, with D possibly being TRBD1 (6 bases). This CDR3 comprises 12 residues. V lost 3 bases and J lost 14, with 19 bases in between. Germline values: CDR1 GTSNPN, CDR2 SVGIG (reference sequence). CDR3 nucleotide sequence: TGTGCCTGGAGCCTAGGACAGAGGGGGTTGACCTTC. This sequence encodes CAWSLGQRGLTF. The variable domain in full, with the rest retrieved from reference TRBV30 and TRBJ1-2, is SQTIHQWPATLVQPVGSPLSLECTVEGTSNPNLYWYRQAAGRGLQLLFYSVGIGQISSEVPQNLSASRPQDRQFILSSKKLLLSDSGFYLCAWSLGQRGLTFGSGTRLTVV.

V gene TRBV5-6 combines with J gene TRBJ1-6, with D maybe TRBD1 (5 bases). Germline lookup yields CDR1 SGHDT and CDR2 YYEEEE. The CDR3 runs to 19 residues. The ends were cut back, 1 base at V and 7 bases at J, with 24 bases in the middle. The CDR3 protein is CASSLRGVKTLVKNSPLHF. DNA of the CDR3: TGTGCCAGCAGCTTGAGGGGTGTCAAAACACTGGTGAAGAATTCACCCCTCCACTTT.

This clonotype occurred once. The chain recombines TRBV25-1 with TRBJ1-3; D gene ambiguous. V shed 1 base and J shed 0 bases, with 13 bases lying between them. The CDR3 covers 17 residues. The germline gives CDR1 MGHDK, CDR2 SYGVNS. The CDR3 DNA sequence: TGTGCCAGCAGTGAATCTGGTGGAGCGGCCTCTGGAAACACCATATATTTT. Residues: CASSESGGAASGNTIYF.

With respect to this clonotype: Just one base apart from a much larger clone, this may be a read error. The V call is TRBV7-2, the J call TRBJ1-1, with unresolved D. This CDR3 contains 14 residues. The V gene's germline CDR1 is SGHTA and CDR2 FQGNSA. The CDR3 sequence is CASSLAWRNTKAFF. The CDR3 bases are TGTGCCAGCAGCTTAGCATGGAGGAACACTAAAGCTTTCTTT.

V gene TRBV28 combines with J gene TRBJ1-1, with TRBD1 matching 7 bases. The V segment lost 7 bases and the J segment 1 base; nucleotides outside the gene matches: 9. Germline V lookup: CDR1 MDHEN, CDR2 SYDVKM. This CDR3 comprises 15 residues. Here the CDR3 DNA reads TGTGCCAGCAAATCAGGGGGGGAATCGAACACTGAAGCTTTCTTT. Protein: CASKSGGESNTEAFF. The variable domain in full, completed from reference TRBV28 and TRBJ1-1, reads DVKVTQSSRYLVKRTGEKVFLECVQDMDHENMFWYRQDPGLGLRLIYFSYDVKMKEKGDIPEGYSVSREKKERFSLILESASTNQTSMYLCASKSGGESNTEAFFGQGTRLTVV.